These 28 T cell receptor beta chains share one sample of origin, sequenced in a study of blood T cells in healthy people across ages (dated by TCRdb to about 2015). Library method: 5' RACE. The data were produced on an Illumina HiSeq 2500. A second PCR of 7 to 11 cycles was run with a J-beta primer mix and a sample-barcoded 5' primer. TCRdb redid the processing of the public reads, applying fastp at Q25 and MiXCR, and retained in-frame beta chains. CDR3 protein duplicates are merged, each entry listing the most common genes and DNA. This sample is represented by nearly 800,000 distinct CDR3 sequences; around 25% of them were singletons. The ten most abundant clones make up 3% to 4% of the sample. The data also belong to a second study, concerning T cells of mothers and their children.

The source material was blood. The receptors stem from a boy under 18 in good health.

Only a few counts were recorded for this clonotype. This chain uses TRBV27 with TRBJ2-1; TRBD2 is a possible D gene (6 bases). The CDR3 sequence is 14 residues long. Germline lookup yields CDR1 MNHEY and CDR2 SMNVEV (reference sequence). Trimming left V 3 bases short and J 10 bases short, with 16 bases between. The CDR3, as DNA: TGTGCCAGCAGTTTGGTCGGCTTAGGGAGGGAGCAGTTCTTC. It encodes CASSLVGLGREQFF.

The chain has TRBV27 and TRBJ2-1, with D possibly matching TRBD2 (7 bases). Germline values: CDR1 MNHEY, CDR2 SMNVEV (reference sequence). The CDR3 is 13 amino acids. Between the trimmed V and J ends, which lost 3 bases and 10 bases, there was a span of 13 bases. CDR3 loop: CASSLRERGEQFF. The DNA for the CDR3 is TGTGCCAGCAGTTTGCGGGAGAGGGGGGAGCAGTTCTTC.

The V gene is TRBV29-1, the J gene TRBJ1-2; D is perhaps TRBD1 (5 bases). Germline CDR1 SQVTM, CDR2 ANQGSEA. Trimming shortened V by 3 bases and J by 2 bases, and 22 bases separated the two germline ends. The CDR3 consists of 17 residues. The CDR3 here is CSVERGDSRTTNYGYTF. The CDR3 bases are TGCAGCGTTGAGAGGGGCGACAGCCGAACAACCAACTATGGCTACACCTTC.

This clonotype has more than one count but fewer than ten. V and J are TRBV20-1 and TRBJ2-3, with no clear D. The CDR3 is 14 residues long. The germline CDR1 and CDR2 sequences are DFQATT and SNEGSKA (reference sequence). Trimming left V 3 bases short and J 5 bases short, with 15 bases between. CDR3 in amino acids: CSARTSTAQDTQYF. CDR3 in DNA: TGCAGTGCTAGGACCTCCACAGCTCAAGATACGCAGTATTTT.

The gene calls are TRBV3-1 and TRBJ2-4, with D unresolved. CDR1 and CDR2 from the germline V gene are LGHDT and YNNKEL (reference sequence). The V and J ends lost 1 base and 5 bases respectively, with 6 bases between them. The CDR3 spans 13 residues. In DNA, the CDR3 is TGTGCCAGCAGCCAAGTCACGGAAAACATTCAGTACTTC. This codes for CASSQVTENIQYF. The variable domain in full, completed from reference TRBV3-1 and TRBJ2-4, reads DTAVSQTPKYLVTQMGNDKSIKCEQNLGHDTMYWYKQDSKKFLKIMFSYNNKELIINETVPNRFSPKSPDKAHLNLHINSLELGDSAVYFCASSQVTENIQYFGAGTRLSVL.

CDR3 in amino acids: CASSIGAGADYEQYF. The CDR3 DNA is TGTGCCAGTAGTATAGGAGCGGGGGCCGACTACGAGCAGTACTTC. The chain employs TRBV19 and TRBJ2-7; TRBD2 agrees at 8 bases. The CDR3 runs 15 residues. The germline V gene has CDR1 LNHDA and CDR2 SQIVND (reference sequence). V gave up 1 base and J gave up 3 bases; unmatched junction bases: 5.

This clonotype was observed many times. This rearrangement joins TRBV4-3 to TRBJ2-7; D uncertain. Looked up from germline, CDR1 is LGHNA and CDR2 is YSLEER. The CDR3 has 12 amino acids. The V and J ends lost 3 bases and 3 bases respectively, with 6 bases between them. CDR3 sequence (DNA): TGCGCCAGCAGCCAGGGGTTCTACGAGCAGTACTTC. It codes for CASSQGFYEQYF.

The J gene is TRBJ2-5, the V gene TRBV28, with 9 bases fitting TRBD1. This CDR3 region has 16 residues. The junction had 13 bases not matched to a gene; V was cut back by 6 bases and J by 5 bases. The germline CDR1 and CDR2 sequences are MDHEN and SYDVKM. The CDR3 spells CASRNTGQGGLETQYF. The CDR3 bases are TGTGCCAGCAGGAACACGGGACAGGGCGGTTTGGAGACCCAGTACTTC.

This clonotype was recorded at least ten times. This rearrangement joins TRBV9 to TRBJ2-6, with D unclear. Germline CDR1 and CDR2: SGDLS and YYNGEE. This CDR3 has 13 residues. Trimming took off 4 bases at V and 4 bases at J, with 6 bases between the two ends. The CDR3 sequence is CASSPGGANVLTF. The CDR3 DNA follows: TGTGCCAGCAGCCCCGGAGGGGCCAACGTCCTGACTTTC.

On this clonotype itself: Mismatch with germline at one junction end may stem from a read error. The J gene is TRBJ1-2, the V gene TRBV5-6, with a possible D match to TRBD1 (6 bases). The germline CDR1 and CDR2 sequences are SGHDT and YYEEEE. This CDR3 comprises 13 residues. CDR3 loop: CASNLAGDYGYTF. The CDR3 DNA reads TGTGCCAGCAACTTGGCAGGGGACTATGGCTACACCTTC.

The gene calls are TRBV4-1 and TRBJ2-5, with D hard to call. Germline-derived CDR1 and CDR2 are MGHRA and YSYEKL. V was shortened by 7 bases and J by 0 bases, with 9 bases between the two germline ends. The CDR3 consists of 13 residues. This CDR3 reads CASKHTNQETQYF. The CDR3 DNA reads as TGCGCCAGCAAACATACGAACCAAGAGACCCAGTACTTC.

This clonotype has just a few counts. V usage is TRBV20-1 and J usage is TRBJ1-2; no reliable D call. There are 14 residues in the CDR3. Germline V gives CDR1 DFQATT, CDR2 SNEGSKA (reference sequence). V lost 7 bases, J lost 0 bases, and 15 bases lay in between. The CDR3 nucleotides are TGCAGTGTTACTAAAGACAAGACTAACTATGGCTACACCTTC. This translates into CSVTKDKTNYGYTF.

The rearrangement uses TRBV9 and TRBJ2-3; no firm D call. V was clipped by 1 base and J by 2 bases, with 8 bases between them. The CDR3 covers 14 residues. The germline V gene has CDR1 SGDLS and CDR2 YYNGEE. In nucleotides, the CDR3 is TGTGCCAGCAGCGTATTCGGTGCCACAGATACGCAGTATTTT. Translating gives CASSVFGATDTQYF.

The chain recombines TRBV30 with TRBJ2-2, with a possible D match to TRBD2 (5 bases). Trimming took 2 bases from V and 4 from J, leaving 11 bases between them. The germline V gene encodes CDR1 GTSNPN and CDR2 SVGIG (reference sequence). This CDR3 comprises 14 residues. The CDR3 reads CAWSFGGSTGELFF. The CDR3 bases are TGTGCCTGGAGTTTCGGAGGTAGCACCGGGGAGCTGTTTTTT.

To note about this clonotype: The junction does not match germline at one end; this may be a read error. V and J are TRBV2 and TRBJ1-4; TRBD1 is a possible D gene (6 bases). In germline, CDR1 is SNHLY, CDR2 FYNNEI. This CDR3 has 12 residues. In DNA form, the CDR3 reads TGTGCCAGCAGTGACAGCAGGGGAAAACTGTCTTTT. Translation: CASSDSRGKLSF.

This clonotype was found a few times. The CDR3 spells CASSFSKETQYF. The CDR3 bases are TGTGCCAGCAGTTTCAGTAAAGAGACCCAGTACTTC. The chain joins TRBV12-3 or TRBV12-4 to TRBJ2-5, with D hard to call. The V end was cut by 3 bases, the J end by 3 bases, with 5 bases between. CDR3 length: 12 residues.

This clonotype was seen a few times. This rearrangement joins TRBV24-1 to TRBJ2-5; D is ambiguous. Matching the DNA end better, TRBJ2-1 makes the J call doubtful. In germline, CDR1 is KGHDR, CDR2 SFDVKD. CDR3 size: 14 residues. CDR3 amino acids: CATSDLYRYNEQFF. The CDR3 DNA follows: TGTGCCACCAGTGATTTATACCGGTACAATGAGCAGTTCTTC.

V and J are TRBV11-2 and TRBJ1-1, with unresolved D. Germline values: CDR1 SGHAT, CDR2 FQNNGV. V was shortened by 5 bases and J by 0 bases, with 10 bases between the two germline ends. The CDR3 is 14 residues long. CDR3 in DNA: TGTGCCAGCAGCCACTCAGGTCTGAACACTGAAGCTTTCTTT. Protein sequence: CASSHSGLNTEAFF.

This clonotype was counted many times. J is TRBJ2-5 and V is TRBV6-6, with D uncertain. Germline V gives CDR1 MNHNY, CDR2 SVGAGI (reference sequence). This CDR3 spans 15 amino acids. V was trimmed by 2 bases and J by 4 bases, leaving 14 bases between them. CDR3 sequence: CASSYLGDSGETQYF. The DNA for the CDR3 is TGTGCCAGCAGTTACCTGGGCGATAGTGGAGAGACCCAGTACTTC.

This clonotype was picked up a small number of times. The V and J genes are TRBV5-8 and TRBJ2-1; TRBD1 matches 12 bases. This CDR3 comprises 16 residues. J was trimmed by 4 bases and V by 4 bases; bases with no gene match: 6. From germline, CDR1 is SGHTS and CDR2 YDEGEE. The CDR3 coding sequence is TGTGCCAGCAGCGGGACAGGGGGCATCGTATACAATGAGCAGTTCTTC. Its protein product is CASSGTGGIVYNEQFF.

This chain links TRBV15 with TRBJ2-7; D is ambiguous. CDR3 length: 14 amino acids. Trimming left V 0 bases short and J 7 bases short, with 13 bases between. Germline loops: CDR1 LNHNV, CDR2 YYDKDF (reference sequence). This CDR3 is CATSRDYFGDEQYF. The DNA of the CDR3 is TGTGCCACCAGCAGAGATTATTTTGGGGATGAGCAGTACTTC.

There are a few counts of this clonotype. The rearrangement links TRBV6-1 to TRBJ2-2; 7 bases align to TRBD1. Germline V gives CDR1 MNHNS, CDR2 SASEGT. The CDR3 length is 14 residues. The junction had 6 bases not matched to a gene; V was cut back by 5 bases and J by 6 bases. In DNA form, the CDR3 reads TGTGCCAGCAGTCCCCAGGGGGTAGCCGGGGAGCTGTTTTTT. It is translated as CASSPQGVAGELFF.

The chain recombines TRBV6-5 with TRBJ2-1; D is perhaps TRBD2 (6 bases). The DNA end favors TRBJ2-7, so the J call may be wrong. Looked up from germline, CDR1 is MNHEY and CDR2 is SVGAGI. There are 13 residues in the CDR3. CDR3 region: CASTRRRDYEQYF. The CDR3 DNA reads TGTGCCAGCACCCGGCGGAGGGATTACGAGCAGTACTTC.

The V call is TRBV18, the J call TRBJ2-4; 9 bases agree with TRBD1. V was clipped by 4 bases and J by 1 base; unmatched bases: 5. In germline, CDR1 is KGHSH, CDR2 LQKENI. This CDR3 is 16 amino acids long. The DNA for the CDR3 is TGTGCCAGCTCACTACTAGGACAGGGGGCCAAAAACATTCAGTACTTC. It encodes CASSLLGQGAKNIQYF.

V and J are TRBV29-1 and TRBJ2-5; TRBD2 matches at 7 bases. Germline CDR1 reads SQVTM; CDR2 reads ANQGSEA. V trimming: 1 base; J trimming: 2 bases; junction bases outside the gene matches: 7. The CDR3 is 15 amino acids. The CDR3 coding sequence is TGCAGCGTTGAAGGAGGGCGGGACTATCAAGAGACCCAGTACTTC. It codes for CSVEGGRDYQETQYF.

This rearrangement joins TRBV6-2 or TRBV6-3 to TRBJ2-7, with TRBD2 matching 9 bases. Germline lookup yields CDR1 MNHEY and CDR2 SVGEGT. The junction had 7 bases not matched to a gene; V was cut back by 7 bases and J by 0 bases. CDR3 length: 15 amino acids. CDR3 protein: CASNPAGGGSYEQYF. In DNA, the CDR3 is TGTGCCAGCAATCCAGCGGGGGGCGGCTCCTACGAGCAGTACTTC.

CDR3: CSAPGWGTNSYEQYF. DNA for the CDR3: TGCAGTGCCCCGGGGTGGGGCACGAATTCCTACGAGCAGTACTTC. The chain joins TRBV20-1 to TRBJ2-5; perhaps D is TRBD1 or TRBD2 (5 bases each). The closer fit of TRBJ2-7 to the DNA end suggests the J call may be wrong. This CDR3 has 15 residues. Germline V gene data show CDR1 as DFQATT and CDR2 as SNEGSKA (reference sequence).

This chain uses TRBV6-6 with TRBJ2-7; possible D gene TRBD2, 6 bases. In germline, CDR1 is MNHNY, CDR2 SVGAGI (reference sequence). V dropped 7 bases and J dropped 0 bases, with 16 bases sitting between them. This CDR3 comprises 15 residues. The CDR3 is CASTLLGDSSYEQYF. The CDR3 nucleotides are TGTGCCAGCACCCTGCTGGGGGACTCCTCCTACGAGCAGTACTTC.